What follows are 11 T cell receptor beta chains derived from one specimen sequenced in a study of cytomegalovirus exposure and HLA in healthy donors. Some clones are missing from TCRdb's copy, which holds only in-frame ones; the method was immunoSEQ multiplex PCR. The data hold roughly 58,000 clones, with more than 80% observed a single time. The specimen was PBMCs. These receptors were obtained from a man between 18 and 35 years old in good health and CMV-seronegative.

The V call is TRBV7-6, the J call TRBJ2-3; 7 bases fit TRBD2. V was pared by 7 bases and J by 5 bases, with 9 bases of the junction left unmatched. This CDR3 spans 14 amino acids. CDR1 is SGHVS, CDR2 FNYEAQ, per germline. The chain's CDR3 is CASNLGGSVDTQYF. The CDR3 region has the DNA TGTGCCAGCAACCTGGGGGGGAGCGTAGATACGCAGTATTTT.

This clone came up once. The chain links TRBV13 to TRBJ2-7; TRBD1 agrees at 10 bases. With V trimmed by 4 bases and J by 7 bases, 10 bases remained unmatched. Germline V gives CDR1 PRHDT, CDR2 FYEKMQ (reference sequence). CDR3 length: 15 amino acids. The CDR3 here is CASSSGQGLRGEQYF. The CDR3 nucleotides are TGTGCCAGCAGCTCGGGACAGGGGTTGAGAGGGGAGCAGTACTTC.

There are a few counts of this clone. The DNA of the CDR3 is TGTGCCAGTAGTATAGGTAGCGGGTCCTACAATGAGCAGTTCTTC. Translation: CASSIGSGSYNEQFF. This chain joins TRBV19 and TRBJ2-1; 7 bases line up with TRBD2. The CDR3 runs to 15 residues. Germline-derived CDR1 and CDR2 are LNHDA and SQIVND (reference sequence). The J segment lost 1 base and the V segment lost 1 base, leaving 1 base of the junction unmatched.

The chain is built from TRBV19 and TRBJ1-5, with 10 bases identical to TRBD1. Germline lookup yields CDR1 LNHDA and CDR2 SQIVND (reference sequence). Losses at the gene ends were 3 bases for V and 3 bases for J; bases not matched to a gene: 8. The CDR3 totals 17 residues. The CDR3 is CASSIDRGRGLNQPQHF. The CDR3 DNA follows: TGTGCCAGTAGTATCGACAGGGGGCGCGGTCTCAATCAGCCCCAGCATTTT.

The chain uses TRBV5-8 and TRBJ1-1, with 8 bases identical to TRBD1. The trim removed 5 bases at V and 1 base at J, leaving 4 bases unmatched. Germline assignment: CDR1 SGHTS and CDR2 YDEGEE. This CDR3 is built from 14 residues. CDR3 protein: CASRYGTGNTEAFF. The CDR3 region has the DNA TGTGCCAGCAGGTACGGGACAGGGAACACTGAAGCTTTCTTT.

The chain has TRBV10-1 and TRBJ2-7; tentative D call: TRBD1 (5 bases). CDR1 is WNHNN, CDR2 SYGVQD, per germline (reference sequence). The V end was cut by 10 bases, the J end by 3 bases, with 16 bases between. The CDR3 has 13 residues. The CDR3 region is CATQDTVNYEQYF. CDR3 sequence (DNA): TGCGCCACCCAGGACACAGTCAACTACGAGCAGTACTTC.

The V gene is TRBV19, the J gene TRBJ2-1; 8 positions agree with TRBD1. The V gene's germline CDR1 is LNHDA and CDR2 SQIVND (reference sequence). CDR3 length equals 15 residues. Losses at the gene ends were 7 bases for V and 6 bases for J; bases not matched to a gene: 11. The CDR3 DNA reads TGTGCCAGTACTCACTCAGGGGGCTGGGTCAATGAGCAGTTCTTC. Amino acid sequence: CASTHSGGWVNEQFF.

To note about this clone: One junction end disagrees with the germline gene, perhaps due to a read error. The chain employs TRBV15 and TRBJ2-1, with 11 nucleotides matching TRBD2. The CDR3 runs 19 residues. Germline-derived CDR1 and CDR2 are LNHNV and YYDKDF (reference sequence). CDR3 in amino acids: CATSRDRVAGGPSDNEQFF. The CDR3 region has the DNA TGTGCCACCAGCAGAGATCGGGTAGCGGGAGGGCCCTCCGACAATGAGCAGTTCTTC. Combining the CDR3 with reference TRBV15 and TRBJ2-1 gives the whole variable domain DAMVIQNPRYQVTQFGKPVTLSCSQTLNHNVMYWYQQKSSQAPKLLFHYYDKDFNNEADTPDNFQSRRPNTSFCFLDIRSPGLGDTAMYLCATSRDRVAGGPSDNEQFFGPGTRLTVL.

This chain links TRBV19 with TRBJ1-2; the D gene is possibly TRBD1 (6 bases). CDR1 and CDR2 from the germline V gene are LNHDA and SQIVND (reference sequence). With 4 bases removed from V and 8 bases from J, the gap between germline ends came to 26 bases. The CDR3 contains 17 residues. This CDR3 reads CASSNLQGRGWGRGYTF. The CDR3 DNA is TGTGCCAGTAGTAACCTACAGGGAAGAGGCTGGGGCAGAGGCTACACCTTC.

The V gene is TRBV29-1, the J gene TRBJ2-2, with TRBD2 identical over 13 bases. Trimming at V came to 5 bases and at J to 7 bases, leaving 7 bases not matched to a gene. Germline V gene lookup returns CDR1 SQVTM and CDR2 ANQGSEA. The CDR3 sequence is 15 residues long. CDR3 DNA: TGCAGCGTTATGCGACTAGCGGGAGGCGGCGGGGAGCTGTTTTTT. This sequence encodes CSVMRLAGGGGELFF.

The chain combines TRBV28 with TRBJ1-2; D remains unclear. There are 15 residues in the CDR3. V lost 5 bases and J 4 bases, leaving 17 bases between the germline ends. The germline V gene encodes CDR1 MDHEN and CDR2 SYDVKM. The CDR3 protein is CASSPPNEGGYGYTF. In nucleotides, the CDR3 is TGTGCCAGCAGTCCCCCGAACGAGGGTGGCTATGGCTACACCTTC.